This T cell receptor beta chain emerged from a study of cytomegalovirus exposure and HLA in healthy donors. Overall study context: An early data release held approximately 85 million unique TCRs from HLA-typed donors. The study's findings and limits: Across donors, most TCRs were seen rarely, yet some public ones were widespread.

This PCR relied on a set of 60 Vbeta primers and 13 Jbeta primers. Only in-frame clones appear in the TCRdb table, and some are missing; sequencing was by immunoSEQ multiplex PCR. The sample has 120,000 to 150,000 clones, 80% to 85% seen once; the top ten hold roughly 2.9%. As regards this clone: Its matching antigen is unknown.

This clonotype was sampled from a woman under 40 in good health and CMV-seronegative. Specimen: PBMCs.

The CDR3 coding sequence is TGTGCCAGCAGTTTAAAGGCGTCAGCGAGCTATGGCTACACCTTC. This encodes CASSLKASASYGYTF. This chain uses TRBV28 with TRBJ1-2; D remains unclear. The germline CDR1 and CDR2 sequences are MDHEN and SYDVKM. V was trimmed by 2 bases and J by 4 bases, leaving 14 bases between them. This CDR3 has 15 residues.